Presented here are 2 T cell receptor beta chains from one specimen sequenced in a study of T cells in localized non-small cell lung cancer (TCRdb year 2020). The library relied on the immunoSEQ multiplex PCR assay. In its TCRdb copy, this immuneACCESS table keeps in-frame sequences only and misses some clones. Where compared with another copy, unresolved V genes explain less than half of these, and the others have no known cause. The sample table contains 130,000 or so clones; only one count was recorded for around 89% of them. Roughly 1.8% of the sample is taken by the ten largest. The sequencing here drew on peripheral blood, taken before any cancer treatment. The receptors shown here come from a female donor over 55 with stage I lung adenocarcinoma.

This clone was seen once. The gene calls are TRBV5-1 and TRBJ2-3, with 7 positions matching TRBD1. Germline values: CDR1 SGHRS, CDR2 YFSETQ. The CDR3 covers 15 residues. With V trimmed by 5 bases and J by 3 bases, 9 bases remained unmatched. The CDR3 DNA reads TGCGCCAGCAGACCACAGGGGTGGGGAACAGATACGCAGTATTTT. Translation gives CASRPQGWGTDTQYF.

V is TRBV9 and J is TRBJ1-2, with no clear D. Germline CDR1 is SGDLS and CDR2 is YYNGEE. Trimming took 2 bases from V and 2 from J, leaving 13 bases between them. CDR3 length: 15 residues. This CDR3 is CASSVRTVGNYGYTF. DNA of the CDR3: TGTGCCAGCAGCGTGCGGACGGTGGGAAACTATGGCTACACCTTC.